The entry below describes one T cell receptor beta chain. This clonotype appeared a few times. The antigen it recognizes is unknown. No per-base quality is available; no much larger clone lies one base away. RNA was extracted with the RNeasy kit and roughly 0.45 to 1 ug was reverse transcribed using random hexamers. TCR beta CDR3 regions were amplified with the immunoSEQ multiplex PCR assay covering 54 Vbeta and 13 Jbeta segments. To correct PCR amplification bias, a synthetic template baseline was used for both primer optimization and computational correction. The published analysis was carried out like this. Only productive sequences were kept, with reads annotated to V, D and J genes according to IMGT and analyzed in immunoSEQ Analyzer. To calculate clonality, Shannon entropy was normalized by log2 of the number of productive unique sequences and then subtracted from one. For each patient and control, public and private clones were evaluated within the 100 most prevalent clones. Susac-specific clones were defined as absent from healthy and MS cohorts, approximately 1,000 published viral clones and other ImmuneACCESS disease sequences. In-frame beta chains were kept once TCRdb had trimmed the public reads at Q25 with fastp and called clones with MiXCR. Identical CDR3 proteins give one entry, which carries the most common genes and DNA. In this record, the V and J calls reflect TCRdb's handling and not the investigators' own analysis. Present in this sample are some 260,000 distinct CDR3 sequences, 70% to 90% of which were seen just once. The ten largest clones take up 0.11% of the sample.

Peripheral blood CD8+ and CD4+ T cells from healthy donors, Susac syndrome patients and multiple sclerosis patients were profiled by high-throughput TCR beta sequencing. The multiple sclerosis controls were treatment-naive patients whose relapsing-remitting disease, either stable or active, fulfilled the revised McDonald criteria. Bulk CD8+ and CD4+ T cells were purified magnetically by negative isolation, whereas CD8+ TEMRA cells were enriched by FACS. Blood was drawn into EDTA tubes, processed within 24 hours, and PBMCs were isolated by density gradient centrifugation. PBMCs intended for TCR sequencing were cryopreserved in liquid nitrogen and thawed later in a water bath at 37 degrees C. The sorted or isolated CD4+, CD8+ and CD8+ TEMRA cells had a purity of 90% or higher. The sample belongs to a study of CD8 T cells in Susac syndrome (dated by TCRdb to the late 2010s). Turning to the overall study: Repertoire sequencing was used to test whether CD8+ T cell activation and differentiation in Susac syndrome was antigen driven. The clonality of the CD8+ T cell repertoire was compared across 11 to 12 healthy donors, some 14 Susac syndrome patients and around 15 multiple sclerosis patients.

The investigation overall reported the following: The study acknowledged that relatively few individuals were included in the TCR sequencing and HLA analysis.

Sample: CD8+ T cells from PBMCs. The source is a human donor with multiple sclerosis.

The CDR3 region has the sequence CASSQTGQPAYEQYF. Here is the DNA: TGTGCCAGCAGCCAAACGGGACAGCCGGCCTACGAGCAGTACTTC. This chain is built from TRBV3-1 and TRBJ2-7; 7 of the junction bases match TRBD1. CDR1 and CDR2, looked up from the germline V gene (reference sequence), are LGHDT and YNNKEL. The CDR3 numbers 15 residues from cysteine through phenylalanine. Here the CDR3 DNA is all that survives: 45 bases in frame from base 1. V has 2 bases trimmed and J has 2 bases trimmed; junction bases matching no gene number 6.